This T cell receptor (beta chain) emerged from a study of cytomegalovirus exposure and HLA in healthy donors. The primer mix had 60 Vbeta and 13 Jbeta primers. Here immunoSEQ multiplex PCR was the method, and the copy in TCRdb shows in-frame clones only, minus some. The table has approximately 150,000 clones, around 80% seen once. The CDR3 length is 12 residues. V gave up 8 bases and J gave up 13 bases, with 20 bases separating them. Germline CDR1 is MNHEY and CDR2 is SMNVEV (reference sequence). The chain links TRBV27 to TRBJ1-1; D is uncertain. The sample taken for sequencing was PBMCs. The TCR comes from a man younger than 30 in good health and CMV-seropositive. The chain's CDR3 is CASVGPGGSVFF. The CDR3 nucleotides read TGTGCCAGCGTAGGACCTGGAGGGTCGGTTTTCTTT.